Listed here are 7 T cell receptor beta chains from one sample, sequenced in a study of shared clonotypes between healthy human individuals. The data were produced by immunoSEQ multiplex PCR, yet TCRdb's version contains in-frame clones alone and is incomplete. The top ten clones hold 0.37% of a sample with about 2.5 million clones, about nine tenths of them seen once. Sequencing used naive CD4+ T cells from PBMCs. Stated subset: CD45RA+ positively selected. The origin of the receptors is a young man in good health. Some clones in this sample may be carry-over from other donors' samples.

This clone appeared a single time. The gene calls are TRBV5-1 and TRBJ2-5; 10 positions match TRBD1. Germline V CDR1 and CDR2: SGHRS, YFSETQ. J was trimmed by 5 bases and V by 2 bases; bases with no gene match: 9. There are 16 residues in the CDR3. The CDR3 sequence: CASSFGTGDIRETQYF. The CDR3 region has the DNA TGCGCCAGCAGCTTCGGGACAGGGGATATTCGGGAGACCCAGTACTTC. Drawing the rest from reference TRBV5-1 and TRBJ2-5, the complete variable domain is KAGVTQTPRYLIKTRGQQVTLSCSPISGHRSVSWYQQTPGQGLQFLFEYFSETQRNKGNFPGRFSGRQFSNSRSEMNVSTLELGDSALYLCASSFGTGDIRETQYFGPGTRLLVL.

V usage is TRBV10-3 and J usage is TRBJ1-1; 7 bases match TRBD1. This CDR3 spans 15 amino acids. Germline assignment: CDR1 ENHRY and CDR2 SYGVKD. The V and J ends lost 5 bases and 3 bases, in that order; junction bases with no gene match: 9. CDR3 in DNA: TGTGCCATCAGTCCTGCCGGGACAGCCCACACTGAAGCTTTCTTT. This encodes CAISPAGTAHTEAFF.

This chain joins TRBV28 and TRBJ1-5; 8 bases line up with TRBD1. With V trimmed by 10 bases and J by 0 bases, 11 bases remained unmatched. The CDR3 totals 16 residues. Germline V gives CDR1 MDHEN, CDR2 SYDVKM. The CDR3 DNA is TGTGCCACCAAAGACAGGGGAACGTATAGCAATCAGCCCCAGCATTTT. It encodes CATKDRGTYSNQPQHF. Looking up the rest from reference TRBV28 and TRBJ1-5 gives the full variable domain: DVKVTQSSRYLVKRTGEKVFLECVQDMDHENMFWYRQDPGLGLRLIYFSYDVKMKEKGDIPEGYSVSREKKERFSLILESASTNQTSMYLCATKDRGTYSNQPQHFGDGTRLSIL.

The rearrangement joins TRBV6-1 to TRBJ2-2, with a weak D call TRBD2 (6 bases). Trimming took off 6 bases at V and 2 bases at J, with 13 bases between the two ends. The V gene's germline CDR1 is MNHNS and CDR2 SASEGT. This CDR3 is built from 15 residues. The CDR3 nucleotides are TGTGCCAGCAGCTTCCGGAGGGGTAACACCGGGGAGCTGTTTTTT. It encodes CASSFRRGNTGELFF.

The CDR3 is CASSWKGEKLFF. For the CDR3, the DNA is TGCGCCAGCAGCTGGAAGGGGGAAAAACTGTTTTTT. The J gene is TRBJ1-4, the V gene TRBV5-1, with D tentatively TRBD1 (5 bases). V was clipped by 3 bases and J by 8 bases, with 8 bases between them. The CDR3 has 12 amino acids. Germline-derived CDR1 and CDR2 are SGHRS and YFSETQ.

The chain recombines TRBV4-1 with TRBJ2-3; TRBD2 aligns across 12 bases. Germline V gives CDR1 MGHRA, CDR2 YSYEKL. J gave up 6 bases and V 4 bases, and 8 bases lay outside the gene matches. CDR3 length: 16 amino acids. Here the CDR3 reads CASSRAGTSGLDTQYF. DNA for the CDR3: TGCGCCAGCAGCCGGGCCGGGACTAGCGGGTTGGATACGCAGTATTTT.

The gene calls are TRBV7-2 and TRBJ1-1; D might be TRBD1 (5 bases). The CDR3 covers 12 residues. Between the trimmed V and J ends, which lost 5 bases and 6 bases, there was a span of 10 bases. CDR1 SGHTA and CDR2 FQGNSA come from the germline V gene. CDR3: CASSAGFPEAFF. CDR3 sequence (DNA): TGTGCCAGCAGCGCAGGGTTCCCTGAAGCTTTCTTT.